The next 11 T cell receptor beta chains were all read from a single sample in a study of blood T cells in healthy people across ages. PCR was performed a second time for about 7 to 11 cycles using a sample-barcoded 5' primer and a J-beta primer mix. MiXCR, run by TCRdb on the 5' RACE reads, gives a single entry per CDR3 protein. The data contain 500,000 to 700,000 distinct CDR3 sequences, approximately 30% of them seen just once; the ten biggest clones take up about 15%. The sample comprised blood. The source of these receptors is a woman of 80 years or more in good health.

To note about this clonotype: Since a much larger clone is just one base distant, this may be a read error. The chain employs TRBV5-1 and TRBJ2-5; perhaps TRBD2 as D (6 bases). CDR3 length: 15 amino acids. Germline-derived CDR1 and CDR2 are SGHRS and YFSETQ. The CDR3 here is CASSLEVTRQGTQYF. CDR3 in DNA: TGCGCCAGCAGCTTGGAAGTGACTAGACAAGGGACCCAGTACTTC.

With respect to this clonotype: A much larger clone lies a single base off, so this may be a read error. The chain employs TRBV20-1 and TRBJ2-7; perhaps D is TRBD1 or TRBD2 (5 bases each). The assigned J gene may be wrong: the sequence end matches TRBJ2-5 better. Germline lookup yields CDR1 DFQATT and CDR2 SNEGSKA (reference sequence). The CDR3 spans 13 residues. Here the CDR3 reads CSARLGAQETQYF. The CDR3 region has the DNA TGCAGTGCAAGACTCGGGGCTCAAGAGACCCAGTACTTC.

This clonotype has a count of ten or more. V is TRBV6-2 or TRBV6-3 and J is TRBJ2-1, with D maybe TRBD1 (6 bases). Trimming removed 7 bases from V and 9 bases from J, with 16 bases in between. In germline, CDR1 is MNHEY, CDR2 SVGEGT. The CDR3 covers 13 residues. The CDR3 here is CASTYFLGGEQFF. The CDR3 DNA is TGTGCCAGCACCTACTTCCTAGGGGGTGAGCAGTTCTTC.

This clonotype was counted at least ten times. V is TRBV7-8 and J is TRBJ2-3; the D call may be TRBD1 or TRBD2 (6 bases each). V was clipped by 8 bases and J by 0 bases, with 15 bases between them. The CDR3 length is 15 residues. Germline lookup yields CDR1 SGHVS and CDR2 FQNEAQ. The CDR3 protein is CASGAGGLSTDTQYF. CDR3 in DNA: TGTGCCAGCGGGGCCGGGGGCCTCAGCACAGATACGCAGTATTTT.

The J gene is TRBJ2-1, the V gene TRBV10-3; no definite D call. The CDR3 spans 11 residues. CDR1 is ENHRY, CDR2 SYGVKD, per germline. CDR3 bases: TGTGTCACCAGTGAGTCGAGTGAGCAGTTCTTC. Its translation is CVTSESSEQFF.

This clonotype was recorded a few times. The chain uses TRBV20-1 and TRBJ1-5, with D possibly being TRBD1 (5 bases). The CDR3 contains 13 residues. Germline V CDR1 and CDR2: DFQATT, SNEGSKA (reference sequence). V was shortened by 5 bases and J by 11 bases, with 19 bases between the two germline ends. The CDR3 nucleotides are TGCAGTGCTCAGCGGGGAGGGGCAAGAGCCCAGCATTTT. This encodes CSAQRGGARAQHF.

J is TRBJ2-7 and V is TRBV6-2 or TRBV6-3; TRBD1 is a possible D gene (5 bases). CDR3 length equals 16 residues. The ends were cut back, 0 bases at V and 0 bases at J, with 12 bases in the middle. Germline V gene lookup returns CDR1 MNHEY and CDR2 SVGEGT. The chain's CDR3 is CASSYSGPTISYEQYF. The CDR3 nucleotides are TGTGCCAGCAGTTACTCGGGGCCAACTATCTCCTACGAGCAGTACTTC.

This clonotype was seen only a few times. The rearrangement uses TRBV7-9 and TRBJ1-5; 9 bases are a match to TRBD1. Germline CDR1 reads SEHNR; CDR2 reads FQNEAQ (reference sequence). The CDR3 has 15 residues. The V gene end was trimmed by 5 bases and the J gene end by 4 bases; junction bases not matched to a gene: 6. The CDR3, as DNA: TGTGCCAGCAGCCTGCCTGGGACAGGGAATCAGCCCCAGCATTTT. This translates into CASSLPGTGNQPQHF.

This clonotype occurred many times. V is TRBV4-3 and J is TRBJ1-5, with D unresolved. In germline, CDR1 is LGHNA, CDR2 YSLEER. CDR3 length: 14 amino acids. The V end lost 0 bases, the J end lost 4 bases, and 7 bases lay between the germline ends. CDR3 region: CASSQELGNQPQHF. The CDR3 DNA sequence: TGCGCCAGCAGCCAAGAATTAGGAAATCAGCCCCAGCATTTT.

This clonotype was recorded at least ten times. CDR3 sequence reads: CASSLRRAGGFNEQYF. CDR3 DNA: TGTGCCAGCAGCTTAAGGAGGGCAGGGGGCTTCAACGAGCAGTACTTC. The V call is TRBV7-2, the J call TRBJ2-7; 8 nucleotides line up with TRBD1. The V gene's germline CDR1 is SGHTA and CDR2 FQGNSA. The junction had 11 bases not matched to a gene; V was cut back by 2 bases and J by 5 bases. The CDR3 contains 16 residues.

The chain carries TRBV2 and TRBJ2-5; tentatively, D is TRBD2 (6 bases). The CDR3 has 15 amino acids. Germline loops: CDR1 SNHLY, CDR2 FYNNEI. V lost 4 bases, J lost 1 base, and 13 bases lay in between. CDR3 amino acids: CASSVLVGGQETQYF. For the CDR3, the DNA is TGTGCCAGCAGTGTACTAGTGGGGGGCCAAGAGACCCAGTACTTC.